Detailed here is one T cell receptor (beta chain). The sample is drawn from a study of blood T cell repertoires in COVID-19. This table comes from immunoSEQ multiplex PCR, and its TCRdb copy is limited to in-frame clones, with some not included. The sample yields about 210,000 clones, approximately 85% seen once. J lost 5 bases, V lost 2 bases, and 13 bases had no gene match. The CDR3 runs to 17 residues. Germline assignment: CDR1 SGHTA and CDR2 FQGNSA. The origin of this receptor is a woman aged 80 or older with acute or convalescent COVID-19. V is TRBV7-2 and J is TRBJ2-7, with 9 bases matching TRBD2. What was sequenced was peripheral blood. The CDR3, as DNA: TGTGCCAGCAGCTTAAAGCCGAATAGCGGGAGTAGAGACGAGCAGTACTTC. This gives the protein CASSLKPNSGSRDEQYF.